The rows below give T cell receptor beta chains drawn from one sample of a study of T-cell reconstitution after alpha-beta-depleted transplantation in children. One entry per CDR3 protein, called by TCRdb with MiXCR from the PCR reads. The data contain about 580,000 distinct CDR3 sequences, about 21% of them singletons. Material: PBMCs, mostly from graft donor cells, obtained 360 days after TCRalphabeta/CD19-depleted stem cell transplant. Receptor source: a boy under two years old who had a stem cell transplant for acute myeloid leukemia, so the T cells may come from the graft donor. The CDR3 runs from the conserved cysteine through the conserved F or W. Fields, in order: CDR3 length, J gene, V gene, clone size, D gene, CDR3 DNA, CDR3 protein. D genes are given only for firm matches. For some rows the clone size is stated as once, few or many, or as a class when expanded; others skip it.

16 | TRBJ1-2 | TRBV4-3 | - | TRBD1 | TGCGCCAGCAGCCCAGGGACAGGGGATGTTAGCTATGGCTACACCTTC | CASSPGTGDVSYGYTF
15 | TRBJ2-3 | TRBV27 | many | - | TGTGCCAGCAGTGCACTTCGGGGCCCCGGAGATACGCAGTATTTT | CASSALRGPGDTQYF
14 | TRBJ2-2 | TRBV6-1 | - | - | TGTGCCAGCAGTCGCTCAACGGGGGCCGGGGAGCTGTTTTTT | CASSRSTGAGELFF
17 | TRBJ2-1 | TRBV11-3 | - | TRBD1 | TGTGCCAGCGGATCCCTAATGGGGACAGGGACGTACAATGAGCAGTTCTTC | CASGSLMGTGTYNEQFF
12 | TRBJ2-7 | TRBV20-1 | few | - | TGCAGTGCTAGGCGGGGTACCTACGAGCAGTACTTC | CSARRGTYEQYF
13 | TRBJ2-4 | TRBV7-3 | few | - | TGTGCCAGCAGCTTAACCAGGGATGGCATTCAGTACTTC | CASSLTRDGIQYF
14 | TRBJ1-5 | TRBV12-5 | - | - | TGTGCTAGTGGTTTCTCGGGGGGCAATCAGCCCCAGCATTTT | CASGFSGGNQPQHF
14 | TRBJ1-5 | TRBV10-3 | many | TRBD1 | TGTGCCATCAGTGAGTCACAGGGGAGGCAGCCCCAGCATTTT | CAISESQGRQPQHF
14 | TRBJ1-1 | TRBV6-1 | many | - | TGTGCCGGGGCCGGAGGACGGATGAACACTGAAGCTTTCTTT | CAGAGGRMNTEAFF
14 | TRBJ2-5 | TRBV18 | once | - | TGTGCCAGCTCACCACAGGGACACCAAGAGACCCAGTACTTC | CASSPQGHQETQYF
13 | TRBJ2-5 | TRBV25-1 | many | - | TGTGCCAGCCGGGCTGGAAATGTGGAGACCCAGTACTTC | CASRAGNVETQYF
15 | TRBJ2-7 | TRBV20-1 | few | TRBD2 | TGCAGTGCTTCAGCGGGGGGTACGAGCTCCTACGAGCAGTACTTC | CSASAGGTSSYEQYF
14 | TRBJ2-7 | TRBV6-1 | many | - | TGTGCCAGCAGTCCTTATAGCCCATCATACGAGCAGTACTTC | CASSPYSPSYEQYF
17 | TRBJ2-6 | TRBV24-1 | few | TRBD1 | TGTGCCACCAGTGATTGGACAGGGTCCTCTGGGGCCAACGTCCTGACTTTC | CATSDWTGSSGANVLTF